A selection of T cell receptor beta chains follows, all from one sample in a study of blood T cell repertoires in COVID-19. Measured with immunoSEQ multiplex PCR; TCRdb has only the in-frame clones, and not every one. The table records more than 250,000 clones, 88% of them present only once. Source material: peripheral blood. These receptors were taken from a young woman with COVID-19, enrolled during active disease. Each CDR3 is given with its conserved first and last residue. Fields, in order: V gene, CDR3 length, J gene, CDR3 protein.

v_gene: TRBV6-6; len: 12; j_gene: TRBJ1-5; CDR3aa: CASNGVGQPQHF
v_gene: TRBV3-1/TRBV3-2; len: 14; j_gene: TRBJ1-3; CDR3aa: CASSTRGSGNTIYF
v_gene: TRBV9; len: 17; j_gene: TRBJ1-6; CDR3aa: CASSVGAQPSYNSPLHF
v_gene: TRBV12-3/TRBV12-4; len: 13; j_gene: TRBJ1-2; CDR3aa: CASAQWGDYGYTF
v_gene: TRBV6-1; len: 15; j_gene: TRBJ1-4; CDR3aa: CASSESTGTNEKLFF
v_gene: TRBV27; len: 14; j_gene: TRBJ1-2; CDR3aa: CASRSGGPLWGYTF
v_gene: TRBV19; len: 14; j_gene: TRBJ1-5; CDR3aa: CASSTSGFNQPQHF
v_gene: TRBV24-1; len: 14; j_gene: TRBJ1-2; CDR3aa: CATSDGSANYGYTF
v_gene: TRBV6-6; len: 14; j_gene: TRBJ1-4; CDR3aa: CASGWTGANEKLFF
v_gene: TRBV12-3/TRBV12-4; len: 12; j_gene: TRBJ2-3; CDR3aa: CASSHGPPGKYF
v_gene: TRBV6-1; len: 13; j_gene: TRBJ1-6; CDR3aa: CASSETGNSPLHF
v_gene: TRBV6-5; len: 15; j_gene: TRBJ2-1; CDR3aa: CASEAGGGTYNEQFF
v_gene: TRBV7-2; len: 19; j_gene: TRBJ1-3; CDR3aa: CASSSTKGMDRGYGNTIYF
v_gene: TRBV25-1; len: 15; j_gene: TRBJ2-6; CDR3aa: CASAQEGSGANVLTF
v_gene: TRBV10-2; len: 17; j_gene: TRBJ2-2; CDR3aa: CASSESTFASVTGELFF
v_gene: TRBV11-3; len: 12; j_gene: TRBJ1-2; CDR3aa: CASSRQGGGYTF